This T cell receptor (beta chain) was captured in a study of vaccination and CD4 T cells after COVID-19. Study outcomes and limitations: Detection of a median about 86% of reactive clones in convalescent patients was confined to the period after vaccination. Vaccine-specific clones in convalescent patients were spike mono-reactive in 304 of 307 cases.

As regards this clonotype: Antigen: not known.

Losses at the gene ends were 5 bases for V and 8 bases for J; bases not matched to a gene: 16. CDR3 size: 16 residues. Per the germline V gene, CDR1 is LNHDA and CDR2 is SQIVND (reference sequence). The Oncomine TCR Beta short-read assay was applied to DNA of cultured CD4+ T cells. Using the QIAamp micro DNA kit, genomic DNA was extracted from the CD4+ T cells that had been cultured. TCRdb re-derived calls from the PCR reads in MiXCR, one entry per CDR3 protein. The sample consists of fewer than 9,000 distinct CDR3 sequences, about 47% of them appearing once. Indicated treatment: approximately nine-day PBMC culture with coronavirus spike peptide pools or control peptides (ViraFEST assay). Peptide pools at approximately 9.9 ug/ml and IL-2 at 8.5 to 10 IU/ml were added to cultures of 1.8 million or so PBMCs per well.

This TCR was sampled from a human donor who had recovered from COVID-19. This chain uses TRBV19 with TRBJ1-2, with 8 bases matching TRBD1. The sample consisted of CD4+ T cells from blood, cultured in vitro. The CDR3 DNA is TGTGCCAGTAGTTTTGACCCCTCAGGGGGCTATCGAGGCTACACCTTC. Translation gives CASSFDPSGGYRGYTF. Based on the CDR3 plus reference TRBV19 and TRBJ1-2, the full variable domain is DGGITQSPKYLFRKEGQNVTLSCEQNLNHDAMYWYRQDPGQGLRLIYYSQIVNDFQKGDIAEGYSVSREKKESFPLTVTSAQKNPTAFYLCASSFDPSGGYRGYTFGSGTRLTVV.